These T cell receptor beta chains were read from a single sample in a study of blood T cell repertoires in COVID-19. Using immunoSEQ multiplex PCR, the repertoire was profiled, and TCRdb retains in-frame clones only, with some absent. The table has more than 100,000 clones, around 90% seen once. What was sequenced was peripheral blood. The source is a woman aged 55-70 years with acute or convalescent COVID-19. Both conserved end residues are part of each CDR3. The D gene is left open where the match is weak. Clone size, where shown, is once, few, many, or a class for clones that have expanded.

abundance | j_gene | d_gene | v_gene | CDR3nt | CDR3aa
- | TRBJ1-2 | TRBD1 | TRBV19 | TGTGCCAGTAGTATCGTCCTTCTGGGACAGGGGGCTGACTATGGCTACACCTTC | CASSIVLLGQGADYGYTF
- | TRBJ2-1 | TRBD2 | TRBV7-3 | TGTGCCAGCAGCGGAACATCTAGCGGGGGGAGGCAGTTCTTC | CASSGTSSGGRQFF
- | TRBJ1-2 | - | TRBV7-9 | TGTGCCAGCAGCCCAGACCTAGGCTTTGGCTACACCTTC | CASSPDLGFGYTF
- | TRBJ2-5 | - | TRBV29-1 | TGCAGCGTGGGGGCCGTCCGCGGGACCCAGTACTTC | CSVGAVRGTQYF
- | TRBJ1-3 | - | TRBV20-1 | TGCAGTGCGAGTGCGGGCAGGGCTGGAAACACCATATATTTT | CSASAGRAGNTIYF
- | TRBJ1-3 | TRBD1 | TRBV6-1 | TGTGCCAGCAGTACGGACAGGGGTGGAAACACCATATATTTT | CASSTDRGGNTIYF
- | TRBJ2-3 | - | TRBV7-2 | TGTGCCAGCAGCTTAACTTTCTCTGATACGCAGTATTTT | CASSLTFSDTQYF
- | TRBJ1-2 | - | TRBV5-1 | TGCGCCAGCAGTTCCTCCGGGGAATACGGCTACACCTTC | CASSSSGEYGYTF
- | TRBJ2-1 | TRBD2 | TRBV7-9 | TGTGCCAGTTCCTTAGCGGGAGTCACCTACAATGAGCAGTTCTTC | CASSLAGVTYNEQFF
few | TRBJ1-6 | TRBD1 | TRBV6-2/TRBV6-3 | TGTGCCAGCAGTTACGACAGATACGCCGGGACAGTTCGTTCACCCCTCCACTTT | CASSYDRYAGTVRSPLHF
- | TRBJ2-7 | - | TRBV6-5 | TGTGCCAGCAGTATTGGACAGACCTTATCCTACGAGCAGTACTTC | CASSIGQTLSYEQYF
once | TRBJ1-2 | - | TRBV5-5 | TGTGCCAGCAGTCCCTTGGAGGGGCCCGTCTATGGCTACACCTTC | CASSPLEGPVYGYTF
- | TRBJ1-6 | - | TRBV9 | TGTGCCAGCAGCGTAGAGGGGGGGCTTAATTCACCCCTCCACTTT | CASSVEGGLNSPLHF
- | TRBJ1-2 | - | TRBV27 | TGTGCCAGCAGCCACAATCCAGGGGTGGGCTATGGCTACACCTTC | CASSHNPGVGYGYTF
- | TRBJ2-3 | - | TRBV5-6 | TGTGCCAGCAGCTTGGAGCAGGGCGTTGGTACGCAGTATTTT | CASSLEQGVGTQYF
- | TRBJ1-2 | TRBD1 | TRBV28 | TGTGCCAGCAGTCGCGGACAGGCAACTAACTATGGCTACACCTTC | CASSRGQATNYGYTF
once | TRBJ1-6 | - | TRBV3-1/TRBV3-2 | TGTGCCAGCAGCCAAGCAGGGCTTTATTCACCCCTCCACTTT | CASSQAGLYSPLHF
- | TRBJ2-5 | - | TRBV7-3 | TGTGCCAGCAGCCCCACGGGATTGGAGACCCAGTACTTC | CASSPTGLETQYF
- | TRBJ1-1 | TRBD1 | TRBV3-1/TRBV3-2 | TGTGCCAGCAGCCAAGCGACAGGGCGAAACTTCCCTCGCGCTTTCTTT | CASSQATGRNFPRAFF
- | TRBJ1-3 | - | TRBV7-8 | TGTGCCAGCAGCCCCCTTCCGGGTTCTGGAAACACCATATATTTT | CASSPLPGSGNTIYF
- | TRBJ1-1 | - | TRBV12-5 | TGTGCTAGTGGTTTGAGGGAGATGAACACTGAAGCTTTCTTT | CASGLREMNTEAFF
- | TRBJ2-1 | - | TRBV9 | TGTGCCAGCAGCGTAGGAGATCGTTACAATGAGCAGTTCTTC | CASSVGDRYNEQFF
once | TRBJ1-2 | TRBD1 | TRBV5-1 | TGCGCCAGCAGATCCGAGACAGGGTTGGTCTATGGCTACACCTTC | CASRSETGLVYGYTF
- | TRBJ2-1 | TRBD1 | TRBV29-1 | TGCAGCGTTCAAGGACAGGGCACCAATGAGCAGTTCTTC | CSVQGQGTNEQFF
- | TRBJ1-1 | - | TRBV5-1 | TGCGCCAGCAGCCCCTTACCGCCTACAGATTCGAACACTGAAGCTTTCTTT | CASSPLPPTDSNTEAFF
- | TRBJ2-3 | - | TRBV12-5 | TGTGCTAGTGGTTTAACAGGGACAGATACGCAGTATTTT | CASGLTGTDTQYF
- | TRBJ2-1 | TRBD2 | TRBV19 | TGTGCCAGCAGCCTAGCGGGAGAGTGGTACAATGAGCAGTTCTTC | CASSLAGEWYNEQFF
- | TRBJ1-4 | - | TRBV30 | TGTGCCTGGAGTCCCCTGAGGACTAATGAAAAACTGTTTTTT | CAWSPLRTNEKLFF
- | TRBJ2-1 | - | TRBV7-8 | TGTGCCAGCAATACGAAACGACTAAGTGGGGCCTACAATGAGCAGTTCTTC | CASNTKRLSGAYNEQFF
once | TRBJ1-1 | TRBD1 | TRBV5-5 | TGTGCCAGCAACTCCCGGAGACAGGGGGCGCGTGACACTGAAGCTTTCTTT | CASNSRRQGARDTEAFF
- | TRBJ1-2 | - | TRBV11-2 | TGTGCCAGCAGCTTAGTTCCAGGTTGGAATTACGGCTACACCTTC | CASSLVPGWNYGYTF
- | TRBJ1-2 | - | TRBV6-5 | TGTGCCAGCAGTTCCGGACAGCGGAGCTATGGCTACACCTTC | CASSSGQRSYGYTF
once | TRBJ1-1 | - | TRBV7-9 | TGTGCCAGCAGCTTTAGGGAGATTAACACTGAAGCTTTCTTT | CASSFREINTEAFF
- | TRBJ2-1 | TRBD2 | TRBV2 | TGTGCCAGCAGGAGACTAGCGGAGGGGAACAATGAGCAGTTCTTC | CASRRLAEGNNEQFF
- | TRBJ2-1 | TRBD2 | TRBV29-1 | TGCAGCGCTGAGCCACCGGGACTAGCGGGAGTTGAGCAGTTCTTC | CSAEPPGLAGVEQFF
- | TRBJ1-1 | - | TRBV4-1 | TGCGCCAGCAGCCAAGACCCAGGGGAGACTGAAGCTTTCTTT | CASSQDPGETEAFF
- | TRBJ1-2 | - | TRBV12-3/TRBV12-4 | TGTGCCAGCAGTACAGTCCCGCGACGGGGCTACACCTTC | CASSTVPRRGYTF
- | TRBJ2-1 | - | TRBV6-5 | TGTGCCAGCAGCGCCAGGGAGGGGGGAAGATTGGGGCAGTTCTTC | CASSAREGGRLGQFF
- | TRBJ2-1 | - | TRBV28 | TGTGCCACCACCCAAACCCCTAGGGGAACCTACAATGAGCAGTTCTTC | CATTQTPRGTYNEQFF
- | TRBJ1-2 | TRBD1 | TRBV3-1/TRBV3-2 | TGTGCCAGCAGCCAACCCTCAGGGGGTTACTATGGCTACACCTTC | CASSQPSGGYYGYTF
- | TRBJ1-1 | - | TRBV12-5 | TGTGCTAGTGGTTTGGTCGGGCGGGCTGAAGCTTTCTTT | CASGLVGRAEAFF
- | TRBJ2-5 | - | TRBV10-3 | TGTGCCATCAGTGAAAGCGGTAGCAAAGAGACCCAGTACTTC | CAISESGSKETQYF
once | TRBJ1-1 | TRBD1 | TRBV2 | TGTGCCAGCAGTGGACAGGGGGCAGGGACTGAAGCTTTCTTT | CASSGQGAGTEAFF
once | TRBJ1-3 | - | TRBV19 | TGTGCCAGCACGCAAGTTCCCGGCTCTGGAAACACCATATATTTT | CASTQVPGSGNTIYF
- | TRBJ2-1 | TRBD2 | TRBV9 | TGTGCCAGCAGCGTAACTAGCGGGTCAAATGAGCAGTTCTTC | CASSVTSGSNEQFF
- | TRBJ2-1 | TRBD2 | TRBV5-1 | TGCGCCAGCAGCTTATTAGCGGGAGAGGGTGAGCAGTTCTTC | CASSLLAGEGEQFF
- | TRBJ1-1 | - | TRBV2 | TGTGCCAGCTTAGTCCAGGGGATTGGTGAAGCTTTCTTT | CASLVQGIGEAFF
- | TRBJ1-2 | - | TRBV18 | TGTGCCAGCTCACCACGGGGGGGTGGCTACACCTTC | CASSPRGGGYTF
- | TRBJ2-1 | - | TRBV14 | TGTGCCAGCAGACCCGGGGGATCGGTCAATGAGCAGTTCTTC | CASRPGGSVNEQFF
- | TRBJ2-5 | - | TRBV2 | TGTGCCAGCAGGGGGGGGGCAAAGACCCAGTACTTC | CASRGGAKTQYF
- | TRBJ2-1 | TRBD2 | TRBV7-9 | TGTGCCATCCTTCTTGGCGGGAGTTTTTACAATGAGCAGTTCTTC | CAILLGGSFYNEQFF
- | TRBJ1-1 | - | TRBV7-9 | TGTGCCAGCAGCTTTCCGGGGTTTAACACTGAAGCTTTCTTT | CASSFPGFNTEAFF
- | TRBJ2-2 | TRBD1 | TRBV10-3 | TGTGCCATCAGTATTACAGGGGGCACCGGGGAGCTGTTTTTT | CAISITGGTGELFF